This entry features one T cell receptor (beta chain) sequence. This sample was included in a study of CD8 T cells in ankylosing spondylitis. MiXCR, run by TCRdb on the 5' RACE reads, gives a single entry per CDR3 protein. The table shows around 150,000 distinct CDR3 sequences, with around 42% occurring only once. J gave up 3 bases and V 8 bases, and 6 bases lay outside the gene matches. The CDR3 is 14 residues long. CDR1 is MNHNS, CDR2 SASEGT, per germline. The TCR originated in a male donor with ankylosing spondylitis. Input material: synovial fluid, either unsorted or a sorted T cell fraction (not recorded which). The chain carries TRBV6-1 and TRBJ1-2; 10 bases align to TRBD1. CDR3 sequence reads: CASGFGQGDYGYTF. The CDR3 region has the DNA TGTGCCAGCGGATTCGGACAGGGGGACTATGGCTACACCTTC.